Listed below are T cell receptor beta chains from one sample, sequenced in a study of T cell repertoires in cytomegalovirus infection. From the reads, TCRdb called clonotypes with MiXCR, one entry per CDR3 protein. In the table there are roughly 300,000 distinct CDR3 sequences, 9.5% of which are singletons. The sequencing sample was made of PBMCs. These receptors were collected from a human donor in good health (CMV status not recorded). Some clones in this sample may be carry-over from other donors' samples. Each CDR3 is given with its conserved first and last residue. A D gene is named only where the DNA matches it firmly. A row's size may be missing; if present it is once, few, many or a size class.

j_gene,v_gene,d_gene,abundance,CDR3aa,CDR3nt
TRBJ1-2,TRBV7-8,TRBD1,many,CASSLGRTGRNYGYTF,TGTGCCAGCAGCTTAGGTCGGACAGGGAGGAACTATGGCTACACCTTC
TRBJ1-4,TRBV19,NA,NA,CASSIAGEANEKLFF,TGTGCCAGTAGTATTGCAGGGGAGGCTAATGAAAAACTGTTTTTT
TRBJ2-7,TRBV7-2,NA,few,CASSLDFGSYEQYF,TGTGCCAGCAGCTTAGATTTCGGCTCCTACGAGCAGTACTTC
TRBJ1-4,TRBV7-6,NA,NA,CASRARGATNEKLFF,TGTGCCAGCAGGGCCAGAGGGGCAACTAATGAAAAACTGTTTTTT
TRBJ1-5,TRBV2,NA,NA,CASSGVRETQRQHF,TGTGCCAGCAGTGGGGTCAGGGAGACTCAGCGCCAGCATTTT
TRBJ1-5,TRBV28,NA,many,CASCESNQPQHF,TGTGCCAGTTGCGAAAGCAATCAGCCCCAGCATTTT
TRBJ1-1,TRBV28,NA,many,CASRVLGTEAFF,TGTGCCAGCAGAGTTCTGGGCACTGAAGCTTTCTTT
TRBJ1-2,TRBV12-3/TRBV12-4,NA,NA,CASSFRVDYGYTF,TGTGCCAGCAGTTTCAGGGTTGACTATGGCTACACCTTC
TRBJ1-5,TRBV28,TRBD1,many,CASSPLGQGEGQPQHF,TGTGCCAGCAGTCCATTGGGGCAGGGGGAAGGTCAGCCCCAGCATTTT
TRBJ2-5,TRBV6-2/TRBV6-3,TRBD2,few,CASSYSASGSQTQYF,TGTGCCAGCAGTTACTCGGCTAGCGGGAGTCAGACCCAGTACTTC
TRBJ2-3,TRBV7-2,NA,many,CASSLQSTDTQYF,TGTGCCAGCAGCTTACAGAGCACAGATACGCAGTATTTT
TRBJ1-1,TRBV6-6,TRBD1,NA,CASGGQGAGTEAFF,TGTGCCAGCGGGGGACAGGGGGCTGGAACTGAAGCTTTCTTT
TRBJ2-3,TRBV7-3,NA,few,CASSLDSADTQYF,TGTGCCAGCAGCCTGGACAGCGCAGATACGCAGTATTTT
TRBJ2-3,TRBV6-2/TRBV6-3,TRBD1,many,CASRHSGTGSRGTQYF,TGTGCCAGCAGGCACTCCGGGACAGGGTCGAGGGGTACGCAGTATTTT
TRBJ1-2,TRBV7-2,NA,few,CASSHGPDYGYTF,TGTGCCAGCAGCCACGGGCCAGATTATGGCTACACCTTC
TRBJ2-4,TRBV7-8,NA,NA,CASSSQQGNIQYF,TGTGCCAGCAGCTCACAGCAGGGAAACATTCAGTACTTC
TRBJ1-6,TRBV5-1,NA,few,CASSLAVQGTSPLHF,TGCGCCAGCAGCTTGGCCGTGCAGGGGACGTCACCCCTCCACTTT
TRBJ1-2,TRBV6-2/TRBV6-3,NA,many,CASSYVYYGYTF,TGTGCCAGCAGTTACGTCTACTATGGCTACACCTTC
TRBJ2-4,TRBV7-3,NA,many,CASSLKGPSTGTQGAKNIQYF,TGTGCCAGCAGCTTAAAAGGTCCGTCCACAGGGACCCAGGGGGCCAAAAACATTCAGTACTTC
TRBJ1-3,TRBV19,NA,many,CASLDRDGGNTIYF,TGTGCCAGCTTAGACCGGGACGGAGGAAACACCATATATTTT
TRBJ2-1,TRBV11-3,TRBD2,few,CASSLLAGGPVEQFF,TGTGCCAGCAGCCTACTAGCGGGAGGGCCGGTGGAGCAGTTCTTC
TRBJ2-5,TRBV7-6,TRBD2,many,CASSLGAGGREETQYF,TGTGCCAGCAGCTTAGGGGCGGGAGGCCGAGAAGAGACCCAGTACTTC
TRBJ2-3,TRBV6-2/TRBV6-3,TRBD2,many,CASSETSGGLTDTQYF,TGTGCCAGCAGTGAAACTAGCGGGGGTCTCACAGATACGCAGTATTTT
TRBJ1-6,TRBV7-2,TRBD1,many,CASSLRDSENYNSPLHF,TGTGCCAGCAGCTTACGGGACAGCGAAAACTATAATTCACCCCTCCACTTT
TRBJ1-5,TRBV11-3,NA,few,CASSLIGTVLNQPQHF,TGTGCCAGCAGCTTAATTGGGACCGTTCTCAATCAGCCCCAGCATTTT
TRBJ2-1,TRBV6-6,TRBD1,many,CASSYSYDRGLNEQFF,TGTGCCAGCAGTTACTCCTACGACAGGGGGCTGAATGAGCAGTTCTTC
TRBJ1-5,TRBV19,NA,NA,CASRVGNSNQPQHF,TGTGCCAGTAGAGTAGGGAATAGCAATCAGCCCCAGCATTTT
TRBJ1-1,TRBV7-2,TRBD1,many,CASSARTGMNTEAFF,TGTGCCAGCAGCGCCCGGACAGGAATGAACACTGAAGCTTTCTTT
TRBJ2-7,TRBV25-1,NA,NA,CASSESPIYEQYF,TGTGCCAGCAGTGAATCCCCGATCTACGAGCAGTACTTC
TRBJ2-7,TRBV20-1,NA,NA,CSARTGEQYF,TGCAGTGCTAGGACTGGGGAGCAGTACTTC
TRBJ2-7,TRBV6-5,NA,NA,CASTKGPSGPYEQYF,TGTGCCAGCACTAAAGGACCCAGTGGTCCCTACGAGCAGTACTTC
TRBJ1-3,TRBV4-2,NA,NA,CASSWNENSGNTIYF,TGTGCCAGCAGCTGGAATGAAAACTCTGGAAACACCATATATTTT
TRBJ2-3,TRBV27,TRBD1,NA,CASRDRYTDTQYF,TGTGCCAGCCGGGACAGGTACACAGATACGCAGTATTTT
TRBJ1-2,TRBV6-8,NA,NA,CASRPTEGGSYGYTF,TGTGCCAGCAGACCGACCGAGGGTGGGAGCTATGGCTACACCTTC
TRBJ2-1,TRBV28,NA,NA,CASSFSRDEQFF,TGTGCCAGCAGTTTTTCACGGGATGAGCAGTTCTTC
TRBJ1-5,TRBV20-1,NA,few,CSAAGDQPQHF,TGCAGTGCCGCAGGGGATCAGCCCCAGCATTTT